This is a list of T cell receptor beta chains from one sample in a study of T cell responses to AZD1222 COVID-19 vaccine. The repertoire was sequenced with immunoSEQ multiplex PCR; TCRdb's copy has only in-frame clones and lacks some. In the table there are tens of thousands of clones, over 75% of which are singletons. Source: peripheral blood, taken on day 0 of AZD1222 vaccination. These receptors all come from an adult in good health. The CDR3 runs from the conserved cysteine through the conserved F or W. The D gene is left open where the match is weak.

-	TRBV10-1	CASRRNRTLHF
TRBD2	TRBV27	CASSLSRIAGTYTDTQYF
-	TRBV3-1/TRBV3-2	CASSQQGYGYTF
TRBD1	TRBV4-1	CASGDRGRNTEAFF
TRBD1	TRBV11-2	CASSSGQAPGYGYTF
-	TRBV5-1	CASRENSGVNTEAFF
-	TRBV3-1/TRBV3-2	CASSQSSGAPGELFF
-	TRBV7-8	CASSLGGGRQPQHF
-	TRBV11-3	CASSFNNFYEQYF
-	TRBV6-5	CASSYEGAWNSPLHF
-	TRBV6-5	CASSYLPRGNQPQHF
TRBD1	TRBV6-5	CASRRGQDPNQPQHF
-	TRBV5-1	CASSTDGNYGYTF
-	TRBV5-1	CASSFKGGDTGELFF
-	TRBV2	CASSEQPLNTEAFF
-	TRBV12-3/TRBV12-4	CASSFPRQPQHF
-	TRBV7-9	CASSLIGDRNTEAFF
TRBD1	TRBV28	CASRSPGQEAGNTIYF
-	TRBV29-1	CSVLSVPEQYF
-	TRBV9	CASSGPIQNTEAFF
-	TRBV19	CASARGRTRTEAFF
-	TRBV2	CASSVRGGFPNSPLHF
-	TRBV20-1	CSASSPQGSGNTIYF
TRBD2	TRBV10-3	CAIRGLAGDTGELFF
-	TRBV7-2	CASSLEPGSTTGELFF
-	TRBV28	CASGEERGGRNQPQHF
TRBD1	TRBV27	CASSPESDRGYGYTF